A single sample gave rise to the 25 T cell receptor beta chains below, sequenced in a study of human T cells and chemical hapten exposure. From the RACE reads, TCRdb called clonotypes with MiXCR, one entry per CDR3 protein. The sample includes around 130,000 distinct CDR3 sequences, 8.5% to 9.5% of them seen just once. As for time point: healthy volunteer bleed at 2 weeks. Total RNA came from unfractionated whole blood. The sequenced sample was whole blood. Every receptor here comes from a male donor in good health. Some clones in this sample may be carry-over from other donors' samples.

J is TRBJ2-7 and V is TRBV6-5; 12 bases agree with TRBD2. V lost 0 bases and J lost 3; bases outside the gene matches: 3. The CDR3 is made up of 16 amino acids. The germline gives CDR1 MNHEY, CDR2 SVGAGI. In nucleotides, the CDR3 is TGTGCCAGCAGTTACTCCGAGACTAGCGGGAGCTACGAGCAGTACTTC. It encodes CASSYSETSGSYEQYF.

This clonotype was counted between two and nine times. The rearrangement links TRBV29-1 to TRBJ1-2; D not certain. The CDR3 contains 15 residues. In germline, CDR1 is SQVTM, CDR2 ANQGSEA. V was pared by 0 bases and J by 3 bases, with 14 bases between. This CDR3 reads CSVEEETLQDYGYTF. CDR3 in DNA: TGCAGCGTTGAAGAAGAGACACTTCAGGACTATGGCTACACCTTC. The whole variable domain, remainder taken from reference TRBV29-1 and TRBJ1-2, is SAVISQKPSRDICQRGTSLTIQCQVDSQVTMMFWYRQQPGQSLTLIATANQGSEATYESGFVIDKFPISRPNLTFSTLTVSNMSPEDSSIYLCSVEEETLQDYGYTFGSGTRLTVV.

The chain's CDR3 is CASSPVNSPLHF. In DNA form, the CDR3 reads TGTGCCAGCAGTCCGGTGAATTCACCCCTCCACTTT. This rearrangement joins TRBV6-2 or TRBV6-3 to TRBJ1-6; the D is unclear. The germline CDR1 and CDR2 sequences are MNHEY and SVGEGT. The CDR3 spans 12 residues. The V end lost 5 bases, the J end lost 7 bases, and 6 bases lay between the germline ends.

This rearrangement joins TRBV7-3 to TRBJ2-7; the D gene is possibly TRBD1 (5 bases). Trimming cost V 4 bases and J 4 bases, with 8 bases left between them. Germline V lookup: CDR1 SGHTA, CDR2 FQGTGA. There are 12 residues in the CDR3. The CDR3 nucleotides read TGTGCCAGCAGCTCACCAGGGTACGAGCAGTACTTC. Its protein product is CASSSPGYEQYF.

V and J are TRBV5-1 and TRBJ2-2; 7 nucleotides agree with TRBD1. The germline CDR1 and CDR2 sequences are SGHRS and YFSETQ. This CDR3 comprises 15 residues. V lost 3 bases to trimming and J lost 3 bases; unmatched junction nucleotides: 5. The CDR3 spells CASSYRDSHTGELFF. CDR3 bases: TGCGCCAGCAGCTACCGGGACAGCCACACCGGGGAGCTGTTTTTT.

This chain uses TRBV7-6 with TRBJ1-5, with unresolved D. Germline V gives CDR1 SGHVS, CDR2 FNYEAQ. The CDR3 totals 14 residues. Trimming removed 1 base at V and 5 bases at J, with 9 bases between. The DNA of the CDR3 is TGTGCCAGCAGCTTAGAAGGTTTGCATCAGCCCCAGCATTTT. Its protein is CASSLEGLHQPQHF.

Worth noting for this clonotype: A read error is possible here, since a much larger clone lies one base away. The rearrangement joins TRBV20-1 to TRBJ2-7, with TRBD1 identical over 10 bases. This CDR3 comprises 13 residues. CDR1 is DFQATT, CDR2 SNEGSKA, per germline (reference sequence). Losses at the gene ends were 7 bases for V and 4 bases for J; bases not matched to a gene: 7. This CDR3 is CSVGTGVSYEQYF. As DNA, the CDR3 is TGCAGTGTCGGGACAGGGGTTTCGTACGAGCAGTACTTC.

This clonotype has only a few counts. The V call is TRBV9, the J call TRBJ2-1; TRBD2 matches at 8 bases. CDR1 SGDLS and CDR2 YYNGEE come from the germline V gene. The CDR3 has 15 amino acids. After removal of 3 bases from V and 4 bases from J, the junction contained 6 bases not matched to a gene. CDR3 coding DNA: TGTGCCAGCAGCGCCGGGGGGGCCGGGTACAATGAGCAGTTCTTC. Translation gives CASSAGGAGYNEQFF.

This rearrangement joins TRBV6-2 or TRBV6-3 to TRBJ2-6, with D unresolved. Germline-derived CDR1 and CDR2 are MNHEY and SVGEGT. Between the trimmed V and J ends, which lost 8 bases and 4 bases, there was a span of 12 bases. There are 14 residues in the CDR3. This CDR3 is CASLVGSGANVLTF. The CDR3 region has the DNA TGTGCCAGCCTGGTGGGCTCAGGGGCCAACGTCCTGACTTTC.

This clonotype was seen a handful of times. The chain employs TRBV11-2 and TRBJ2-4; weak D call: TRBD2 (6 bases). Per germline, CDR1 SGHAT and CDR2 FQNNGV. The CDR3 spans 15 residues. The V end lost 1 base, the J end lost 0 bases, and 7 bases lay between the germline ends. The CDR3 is CASSLAGEAKNIQYF. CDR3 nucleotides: TGTGCCAGCAGCTTAGCGGGAGAAGCCAAAAACATTCAGTACTTC.

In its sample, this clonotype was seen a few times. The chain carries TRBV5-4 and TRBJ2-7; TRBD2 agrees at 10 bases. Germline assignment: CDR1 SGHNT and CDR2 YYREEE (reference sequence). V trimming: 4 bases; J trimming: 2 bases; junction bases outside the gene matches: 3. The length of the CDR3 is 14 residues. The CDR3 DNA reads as TGTGCCAGCAGCGTTAGCGGGAGGACCTACGAGCAGTACTTC. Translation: CASSVSGRTYEQYF.

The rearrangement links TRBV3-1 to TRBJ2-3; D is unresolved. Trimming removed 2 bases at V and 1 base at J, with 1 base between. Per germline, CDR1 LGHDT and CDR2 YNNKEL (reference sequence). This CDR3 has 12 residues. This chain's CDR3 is CASSQRTDTQYF. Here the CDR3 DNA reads TGTGCCAGCAGCCAACGCACAGATACGCAGTATTTT.

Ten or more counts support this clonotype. CDR3 DNA: TGCAGCGTTGAAGGACCACCCCTTGGACAGGGTTTGGATACGCAGTATTTT. This gives the protein CSVEGPPLGQGLDTQYF. The chain couples TRBV29-1 to TRBJ2-3; 8 bases line up with TRBD1. Per the germline V gene, CDR1 is SQVTM and CDR2 is ANQGSEA. Trimming removed 1 base from V and 6 bases from J; junction bases left unmatched: 15. The CDR3 totals 17 residues.

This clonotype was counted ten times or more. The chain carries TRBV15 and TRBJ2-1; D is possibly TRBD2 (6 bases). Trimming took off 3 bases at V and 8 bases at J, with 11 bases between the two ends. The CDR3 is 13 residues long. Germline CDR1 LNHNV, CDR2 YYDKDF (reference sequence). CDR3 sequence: CATSSGTADEQFF. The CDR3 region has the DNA TGTGCCACCAGCAGCGGGACTGCCGATGAGCAGTTCTTC.

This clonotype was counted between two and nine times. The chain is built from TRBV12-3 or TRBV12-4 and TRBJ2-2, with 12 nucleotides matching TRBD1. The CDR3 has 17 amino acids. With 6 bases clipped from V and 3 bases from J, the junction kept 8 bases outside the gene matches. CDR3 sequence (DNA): TGTGCCAGCAGCAGGGACAGGGGGCTTCGGTACACCGGGGAGCTGTTTTTT. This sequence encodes CASSRDRGLRYTGELFF.

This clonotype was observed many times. This CDR3 reads CSAREMRGPADTQYF. The CDR3 nucleotides read TGCAGTGCTAGAGAGATGCGGGGGCCGGCAGATACGCAGTATTTT. The V gene is TRBV20-1, the J gene TRBJ2-3, with a tentative D call TRBD2 (7 bases). The CDR3 is made up of 15 amino acids. Germline V gives CDR1 DFQATT, CDR2 SNEGSKA (reference sequence). Deletions cut 0 bases from V and 4 bases from J, with 14 bases between.

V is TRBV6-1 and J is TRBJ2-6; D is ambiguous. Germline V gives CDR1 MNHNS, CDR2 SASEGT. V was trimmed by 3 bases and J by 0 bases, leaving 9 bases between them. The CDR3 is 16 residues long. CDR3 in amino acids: CASSEAEPSGANVLTF. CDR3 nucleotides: TGTGCCAGCAGTGAGGCAGAGCCCTCTGGGGCCAACGTCCTGACTTTC.

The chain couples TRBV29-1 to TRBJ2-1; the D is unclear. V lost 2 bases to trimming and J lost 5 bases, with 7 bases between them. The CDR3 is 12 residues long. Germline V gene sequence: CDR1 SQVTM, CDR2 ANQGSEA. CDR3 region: CSVESSNNEQFF. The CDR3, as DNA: TGCAGCGTTGAATCGTCTAACAATGAGCAGTTCTTC.

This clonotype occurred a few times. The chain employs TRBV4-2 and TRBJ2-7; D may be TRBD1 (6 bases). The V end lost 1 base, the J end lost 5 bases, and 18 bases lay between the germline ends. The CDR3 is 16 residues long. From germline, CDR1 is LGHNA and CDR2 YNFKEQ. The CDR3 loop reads CASSQVGGHGSDEQYF. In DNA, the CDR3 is TGTGCCAGCAGCCAAGTTGGGGGACACGGGTCGGACGAGCAGTACTTC.

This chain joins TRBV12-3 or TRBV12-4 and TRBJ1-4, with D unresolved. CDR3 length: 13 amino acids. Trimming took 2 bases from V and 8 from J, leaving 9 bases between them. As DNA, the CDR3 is TGTGCCAGCAGTTTAACCAGTAGGGAAAAACTGTTTTTT. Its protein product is CASSLTSREKLFF.

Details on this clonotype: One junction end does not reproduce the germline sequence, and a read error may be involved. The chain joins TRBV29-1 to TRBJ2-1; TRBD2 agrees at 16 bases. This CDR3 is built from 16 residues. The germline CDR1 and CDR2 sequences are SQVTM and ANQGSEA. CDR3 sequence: CSVESGLAGGGYERFF. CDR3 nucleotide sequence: TGCAGCGTTGAGTCGGGACTAGCGGGGGGGGGATATGAGCGGTTCTTC.

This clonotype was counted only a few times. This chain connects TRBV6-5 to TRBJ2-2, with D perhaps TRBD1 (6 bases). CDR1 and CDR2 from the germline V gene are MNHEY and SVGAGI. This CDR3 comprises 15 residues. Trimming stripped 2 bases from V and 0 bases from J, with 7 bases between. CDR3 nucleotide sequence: TGTGCCAGCAGTTACCAGGGGTCGAACACCGGGGAGCTGTTTTTT. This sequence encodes CASSYQGSNTGELFF.

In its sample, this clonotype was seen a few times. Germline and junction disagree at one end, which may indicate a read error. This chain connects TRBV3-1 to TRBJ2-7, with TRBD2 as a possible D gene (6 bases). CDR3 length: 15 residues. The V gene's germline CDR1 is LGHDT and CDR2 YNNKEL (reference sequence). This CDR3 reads CASSEDWTTSHEQYF. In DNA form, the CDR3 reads TGTGCCAGCAGCGAGGACTGGACTACCTCCCACGAGCAGTACTTC.

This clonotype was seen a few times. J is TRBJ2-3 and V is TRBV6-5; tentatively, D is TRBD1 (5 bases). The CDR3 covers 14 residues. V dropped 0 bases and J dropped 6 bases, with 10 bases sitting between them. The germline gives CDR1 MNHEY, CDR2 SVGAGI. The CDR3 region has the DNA TGTGCCAGCAGTTACTCCGACAGTGGGGATACGCAGTATTTT. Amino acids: CASSYSDSGDTQYF.

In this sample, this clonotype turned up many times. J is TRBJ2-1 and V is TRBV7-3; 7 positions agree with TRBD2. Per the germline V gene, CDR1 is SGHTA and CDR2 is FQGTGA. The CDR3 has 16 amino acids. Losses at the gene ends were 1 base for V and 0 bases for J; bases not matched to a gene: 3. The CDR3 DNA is TGTGCCAGCAGCTTAATGGGGGGGAGCTCCTACAATGAGCAGTTCTTC. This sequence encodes CASSLMGGSSYNEQFF. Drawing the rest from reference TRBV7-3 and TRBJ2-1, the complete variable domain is GAGVSQTPSNKVTEKGKYVELRCDPISGHTALYWYRQSLGQGPEFLIYFQGTGAADDSGLPNDRFFAVRPEGSVSTLKIQRTERGDSAVYLCASSLMGGSSYNEQFFGPGTRLTVL.